The entry below describes one T cell receptor beta chain. The sample comes from a study of response to subunit inactivated influenza vaccine. TCRdb re-called the RT-PCR reads with MiXCR, one entry per CDR3 protein. The table shows a few hundred thousand distinct CDR3 sequences, with roughly 10% occurring only once. CDR1 and CDR2 (germline): SGHRS, YFSETQ. The V end was cut by 0 bases, the J end by 7 bases, with 10 bases between. This CDR3 comprises 13 residues. These data also featured in a second study, about T cells expressing NK-cell markers. From that report: UMIs were included in TCR beta cDNA generated by 5'RACE template switching. It was sorted CD3+CD56+NKG2C+, CD3+CD56+NKG2C- and CD3+CD56-NKG2C+ T cells that supplied the TCR beta repertoires. T cells sorted in several experiments were restricted to alpha-beta TCR T cells by an anti-gamma-delta TCR antibody. The study found these clonotypes also leading the CD3+CD56-NKG2C+ fraction in a handful of donors.

The V and J genes are TRBV5-1 and TRBJ1-2; tentatively, D is TRBD1 (6 bases). This receptor was identified in a man aged 45-65 years who received an inactivated influenza vaccine. The sample consisted of PBMCs from blood, taken on the day of vaccination. This chain's CDR3 is CASSLAGDSGYTF. CDR3 nucleotide sequence: TGCGCCAGCAGCTTGGCAGGGGATAGTGGCTACACCTTC. Together with reference TRBV5-1 and TRBJ1-2, the CDR3 gives the full variable domain: KAGVTQTPRYLIKTRGQQVTLSCSPISGHRSVSWYQQTPGQGLQFLFEYFSETQRNKGNFPGRFSGRQFSNSRSEMNVSTLELGDSALYLCASSLAGDSGYTFGSGTRLTVV.